This T cell receptor beta chain was retrieved from a study of cytomegalovirus exposure and HLA in healthy donors. The PCR employed 60 Vbeta primers together with 13 Jbeta primers. Sequencing was performed with immunoSEQ multiplex PCR; in TCRdb, only in-frame clones are kept and a portion is missing. Altogether 150,000 to 200,000 clones are present, around 81% being singletons, with the ten largest covering roughly 2%. Looked up from germline, CDR1 is MNHEY and CDR2 is SMNVEV (reference sequence). The CDR3 loop spans 16 amino acids. V shed 1 base and J 2 bases; nucleotides not matched to a gene: 6. This clonotype was sampled from a woman younger than 35 in good health and CMV-seropositive. The chain employs TRBV27 and TRBJ2-5, with 8 bases that match TRBD2. The sample was PBMCs. This chain's CDR3 is CASSLLGAGGQETQYF. CDR3 sequence (DNA): TGTGCCAGCAGTTTATTGGGGGCGGGAGGTCAAGAGACCCAGTACTTC.